This T cell receptor beta chain was identified in a study of blood T cell repertoires in COVID-19. Study-wide context: Donors in the United States, Italy and Spain gave samples during acute or convalescent COVID-19.

Remarks on this clone: The identical CDR3 is also encoded by other nucleotide sequences in the sample.

This CDR3 is built from 13 residues. Trimming took off 6 bases at V and 0 bases at J, with 8 bases between the two ends. Germline CDR1 and CDR2: MNHEY and SVGAGI. Study members were between about 18 and 95 years old and lived in 24 US regions. The study assigned cohorts using participant-reported clinical history. How the authors handled the data: Using reference gene primer amplification, nucleated cell counts were estimated. Only in-frame clones appear in the TCRdb table, and some are missing; sequencing was by immunoSEQ multiplex PCR. V and J calls plus clone size are reproduced from that table; the DNA served to infer D and trimming. This sample yields some 230,000 clones, of which about 80% are seen a single time; under 1.5% belongs to the top ten.

This chain connects TRBV6-5 to TRBJ1-2; weak D call: TRBD1 (5 bases). Sequencing was done on a sample of PBMCs or T cells enriched from blood (not recorded which). This clonotype was obtained from a woman aged 40 to 50 with acute COVID-19. CDR3 sequence: CASRTGANYGYTF. DNA for the CDR3: TGTGCCAGCAGAACAGGAGCTAACTATGGCTACACCTTC.